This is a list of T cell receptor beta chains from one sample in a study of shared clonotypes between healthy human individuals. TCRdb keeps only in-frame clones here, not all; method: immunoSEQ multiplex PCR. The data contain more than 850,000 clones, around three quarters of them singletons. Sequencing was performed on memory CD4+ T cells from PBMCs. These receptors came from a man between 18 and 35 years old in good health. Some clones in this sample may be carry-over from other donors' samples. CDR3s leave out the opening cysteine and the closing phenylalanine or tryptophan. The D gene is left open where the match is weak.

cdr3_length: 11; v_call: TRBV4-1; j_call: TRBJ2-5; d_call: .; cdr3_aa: ASSQARGETQY
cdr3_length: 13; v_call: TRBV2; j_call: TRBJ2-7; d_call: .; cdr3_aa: ASSDPGARFNEQY
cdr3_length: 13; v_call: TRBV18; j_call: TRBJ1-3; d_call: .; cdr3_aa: ASSPTTDSGNTIY
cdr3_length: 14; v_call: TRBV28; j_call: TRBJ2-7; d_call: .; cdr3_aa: ASSLSPDLFGYEQY
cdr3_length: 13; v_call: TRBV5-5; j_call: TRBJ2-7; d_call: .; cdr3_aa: ASSSSTTSSYEQY
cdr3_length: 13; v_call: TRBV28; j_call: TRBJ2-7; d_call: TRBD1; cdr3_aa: ASSLWGDSSYEQY
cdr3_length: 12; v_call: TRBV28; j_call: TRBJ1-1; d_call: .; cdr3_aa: ASSLYRMNTEAF
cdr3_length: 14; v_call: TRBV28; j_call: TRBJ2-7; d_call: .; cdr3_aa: ASSLSGGAPSYEQY
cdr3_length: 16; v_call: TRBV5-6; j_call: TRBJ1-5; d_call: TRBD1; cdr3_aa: ASRIGPRQGPSNQPQH
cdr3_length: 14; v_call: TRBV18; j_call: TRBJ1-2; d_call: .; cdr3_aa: ASSVNSGHPNYGYT
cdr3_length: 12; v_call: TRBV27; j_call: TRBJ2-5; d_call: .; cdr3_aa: ASGRRDNQETQY
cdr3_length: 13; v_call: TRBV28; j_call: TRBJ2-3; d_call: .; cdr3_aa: ASSLSPGGTDTQY
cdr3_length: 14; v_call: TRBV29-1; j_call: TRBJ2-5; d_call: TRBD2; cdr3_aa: SVDGASGRAAKTQY
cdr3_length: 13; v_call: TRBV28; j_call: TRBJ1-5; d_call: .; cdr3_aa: ASSLQGPGGQPQH
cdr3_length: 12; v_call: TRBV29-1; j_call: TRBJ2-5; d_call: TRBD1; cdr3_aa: SVPRGTAQETQY
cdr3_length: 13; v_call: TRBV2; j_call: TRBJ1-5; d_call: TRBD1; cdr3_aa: ASSGETGMGQPQH
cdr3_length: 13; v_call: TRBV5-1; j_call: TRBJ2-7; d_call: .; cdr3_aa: ASSLSQSGPYEQY
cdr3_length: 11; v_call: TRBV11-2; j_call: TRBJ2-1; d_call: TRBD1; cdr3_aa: ASSIGTANEQF
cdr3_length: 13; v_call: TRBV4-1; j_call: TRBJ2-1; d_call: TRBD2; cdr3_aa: ASLPTSGRANEQF
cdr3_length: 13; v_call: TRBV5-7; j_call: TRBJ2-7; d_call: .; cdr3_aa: ASSPWVRTRYEQY
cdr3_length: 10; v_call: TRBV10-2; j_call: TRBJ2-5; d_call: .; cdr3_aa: ASAGVQETQY
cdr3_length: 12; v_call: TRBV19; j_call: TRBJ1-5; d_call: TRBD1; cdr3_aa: ASVPDRAGQPQH
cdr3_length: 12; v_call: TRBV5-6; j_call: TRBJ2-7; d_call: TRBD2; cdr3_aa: ASGTSGSSYEQY
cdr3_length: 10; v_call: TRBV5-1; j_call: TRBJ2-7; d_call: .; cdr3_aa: ASSLTLYEQY
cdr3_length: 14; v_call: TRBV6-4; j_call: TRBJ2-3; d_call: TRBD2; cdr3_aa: ASSDSGTSFPDTQY
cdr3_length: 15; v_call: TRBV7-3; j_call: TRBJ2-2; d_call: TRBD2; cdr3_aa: ASRLSGSGSLGGELF
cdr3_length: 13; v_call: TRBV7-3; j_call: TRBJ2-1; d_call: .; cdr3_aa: ASSLTRDSYNEQF
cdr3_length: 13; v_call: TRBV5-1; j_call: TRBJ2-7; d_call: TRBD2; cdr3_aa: ASSRGDGSSYEQY
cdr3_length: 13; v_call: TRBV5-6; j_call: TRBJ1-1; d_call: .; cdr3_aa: ASSLQGTKNTEAF
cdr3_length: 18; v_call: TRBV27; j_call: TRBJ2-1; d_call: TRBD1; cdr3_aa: ASSFGSDRGPRRIYNEQF
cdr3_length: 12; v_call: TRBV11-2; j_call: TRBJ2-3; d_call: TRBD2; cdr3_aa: ASSLELAGYTQY
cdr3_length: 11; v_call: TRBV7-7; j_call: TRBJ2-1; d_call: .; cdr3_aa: ASSLRQYNEQF
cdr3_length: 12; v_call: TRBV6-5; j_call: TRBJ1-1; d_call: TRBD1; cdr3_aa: ASSPRTGYTEAF
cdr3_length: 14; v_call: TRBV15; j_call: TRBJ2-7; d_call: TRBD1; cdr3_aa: ATSRGSGQGGYEQY
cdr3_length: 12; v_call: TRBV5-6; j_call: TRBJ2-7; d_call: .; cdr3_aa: AVSRGEGAYEQY
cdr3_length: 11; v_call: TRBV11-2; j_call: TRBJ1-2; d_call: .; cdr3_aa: ASSGADKYGYT